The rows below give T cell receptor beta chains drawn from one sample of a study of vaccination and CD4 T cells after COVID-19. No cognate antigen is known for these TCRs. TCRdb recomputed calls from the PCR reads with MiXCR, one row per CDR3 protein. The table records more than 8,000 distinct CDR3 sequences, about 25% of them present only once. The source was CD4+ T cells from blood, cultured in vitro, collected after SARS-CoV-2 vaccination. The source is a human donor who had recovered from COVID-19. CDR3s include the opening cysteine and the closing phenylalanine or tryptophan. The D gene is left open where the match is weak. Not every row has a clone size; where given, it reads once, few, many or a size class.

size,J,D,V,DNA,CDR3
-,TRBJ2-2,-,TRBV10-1,TGCGCCAGCAGTGAAGACACCGGGGAGCTGTTTTTT,CASSEDTGELFF
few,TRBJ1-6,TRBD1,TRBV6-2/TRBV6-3,TGTGCCGGTCAAAGAGGACAGGGAGGGAATTCACCCCTCCACTTT,CAGQRGQGGNSPLHF
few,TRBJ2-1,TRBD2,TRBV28,TGTGCCAGCACCCTAATAACGGGCGGGGGTACTTACAATGAGCAGTTCTTC,CASTLITGGGTYNEQFF
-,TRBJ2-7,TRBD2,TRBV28,TGTGCCAGCAGTCAGATAGCGGGATCCTACGAGCAGTACTTC,CASSQIAGSYEQYF
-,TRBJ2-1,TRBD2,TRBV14,TGTGCCAGCAGCCGTTCCGGACTAGCGGTAAACAATGAGCAGTTCTTC,CASSRSGLAVNNEQFF
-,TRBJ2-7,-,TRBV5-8,TGTGCCAGCAGCTTGGTAGGCAGCCTTTCCGAGCAGTACTTC,CASSLVGSLSEQYF
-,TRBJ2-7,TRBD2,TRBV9,TGTGCCAGCAGCCTCCACTCCCCTCCTAGCGGGAGTCCCGAGCAGTACTTC,CASSLHSPPSGSPEQYF
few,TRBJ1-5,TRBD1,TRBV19,TGTGCCAGTAATAAACCGGGACAGATAAATCAGCCCCAGCATTTT,CASNKPGQINQPQHF
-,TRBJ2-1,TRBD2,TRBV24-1,TGTGCCACCAGTCGACTAGCGGGAGTCATCAATGAGCAGTTCTTC,CATSRLAGVINEQFF
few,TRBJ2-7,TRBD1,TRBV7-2,TGTGCCAGCAGCTCGGTTGGGACAGCTTCCTACGAGCAGTACTTC,CASSSVGTASYEQYF
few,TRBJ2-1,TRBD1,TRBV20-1,TGCAGTGCTAGGATGCTCGTGTGGGACAGGGGATACAATGAGCAGTTCTTC,CSARMLVWDRGYNEQFF
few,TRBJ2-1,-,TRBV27,TGTGCCAGCAGCAGTAACCCCCCTAACCCGAGGATCTTC,CASSSNPPNPRIF
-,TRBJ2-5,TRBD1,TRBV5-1,TGCGCCAGCAGCTTCGGGACAGGGGTGGAGACCCAGTACTTC,CASSFGTGVETQYF
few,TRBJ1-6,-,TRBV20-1,TGCAGTGCAGCCCTCGGGACAATGAATTCACCCCTCCACTTT,CSAALGTMNSPLHF
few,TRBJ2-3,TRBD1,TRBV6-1,TGTGCCAGCAGTAAACGGACAGGGAGCCCCACAGATACGCAGTATTTT,CASSKRTGSPTDTQYF
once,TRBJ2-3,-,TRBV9,TGTGCCAGCAGCGCATCGAGCGAGATTTCAGATACGCAGTATTTT,CASSASSEISDTQYF
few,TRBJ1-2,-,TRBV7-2,TGTGCCAGCAGCTTGGTGGGAGCATATGGCTACACCTTC,CASSLVGAYGYTF
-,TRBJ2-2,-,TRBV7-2,TGTGCCAGCATCCAGAGGATCGGGGGAAGGGGTCCAAACACCGGGGAGCTGTTTTTT,CASIQRIGGRGPNTGELFF
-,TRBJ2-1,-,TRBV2,TGTGCCAGCAGGATGGGGGGGGCGGGAGTCAGGGGGAATGAGCAGTTCTTC,CASRMGGAGVRGNEQFF
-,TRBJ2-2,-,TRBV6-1,TGTGCCACGGAGGGGACGGTGAACACCGGGGAGCTGTTTTTT,CATEGTVNTGELFF
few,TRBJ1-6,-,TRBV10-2,TGCGCCAGCAGTGAACGACTCTATAATTCACCCCTCCACTTT,CASSERLYNSPLHF
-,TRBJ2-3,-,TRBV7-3,TGTGCCAGCAGCGTCAGGGGGGGTACGCAGTATTTT,CASSVRGGTQYF
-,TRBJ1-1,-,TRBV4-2,TGTGCCAGCAGCCCCGACCTAACTGAAGCTTTCTTT,CASSPDLTEAFF
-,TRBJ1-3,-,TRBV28,TGTGCCAGCAGGGTCTCTGGAAACACCATATATTTT,CASRVSGNTIYF
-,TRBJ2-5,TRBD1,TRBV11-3,TGTGCCAGCAGCTCCGAGGGACAGCCGGGGGAGACCCAGTACTTC,CASSSEGQPGETQYF
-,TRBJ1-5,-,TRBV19,-,CASRLDQTNYGYTFGSGNQPQHF
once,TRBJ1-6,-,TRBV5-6,TGTGCCAGCAGCCCAAGGGGGTCATATAATTCACCCCTCCACTTT,CASSPRGSYNSPLHF
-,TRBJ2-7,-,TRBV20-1,TGCAGTGCTAGGGGGCAGGTATACGAGCAGTACTTC,CSARGQVYEQYF
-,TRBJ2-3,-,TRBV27,TGTGCCAGCAAGGGCAGGTACACAGATACGCAGTATTTT,CASKGRYTDTQYF
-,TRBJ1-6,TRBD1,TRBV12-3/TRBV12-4,TGTGCCAGCAGCCCGGGACAGTACAATTCACCCCTCCACTTT,CASSPGQYNSPLHF
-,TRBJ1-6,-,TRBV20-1,TGCAGTGCTCGCGACTCTACCCCGACACCCCTCCACTTT,CSARDSTPTPLHF
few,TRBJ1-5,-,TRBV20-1,TGCAGTGCTAGCATCGTCGGGACTTACAATCAGCCCCAGCATTTT,CSASIVGTYNQPQHF
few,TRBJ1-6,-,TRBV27,TGTGCCAGCAATTTGGGTACAAGCTCCTATAATTCACCCCTCCACTTT,CASNLGTSSYNSPLHF
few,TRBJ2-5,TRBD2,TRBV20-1,TGCAGTGCCGATAAGGGACTAGCTGGAGAGACCCAGTACTTC,CSADKGLAGETQYF
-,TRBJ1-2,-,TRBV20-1,TGCAGTGCCACAGGGAGCGGTGGCTACACCTTC,CSATGSGGYTF
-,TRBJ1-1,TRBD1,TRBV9,TGTGCCAGCAACCCGGGACAGACCCAAAACACTGAAGCTTTCTTT,CASNPGQTQNTEAFF
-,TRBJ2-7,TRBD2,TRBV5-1,TGCGCCAGCAGGCTGGGACTAGCGGGAACCTACGAGCAGTACTTC,CASRLGLAGTYEQYF
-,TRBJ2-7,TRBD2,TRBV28,TGTGCCAGCAGTCAGACTAGCGGGGGAGATTACGAGCAGTACTTC,CASSQTSGGDYEQYF
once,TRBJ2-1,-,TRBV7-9,TGTGCCAGCAGCTTACGGGGTCCCTACAATGAGCAGTTCTTC,CASSLRGPYNEQFF
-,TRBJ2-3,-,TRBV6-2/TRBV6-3,TGTGCCAGCAGCCTGCACCGAGATACGCAGTATTTT,CASSLHRDTQYF
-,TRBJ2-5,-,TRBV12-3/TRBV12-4,TGTGCCAGCAGACTGAGGGAGACCCAGTACTTC,CASRLRETQYF
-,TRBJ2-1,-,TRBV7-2,TGTGCCAGCAGCTTAGGGGGGGGCGGGGGCTACAATGAGCAGTTCTTC,CASSLGGGGGYNEQFF
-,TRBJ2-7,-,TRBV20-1,TGCAGTGCCACTTTACGGGGGTACGAGCAGTACTTC,CSATLRGYEQYF
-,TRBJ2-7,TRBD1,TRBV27,TGTGCCAGCAGTCCCCTGGGACAGGGTAAGGTCCACGAGCAGTACTTC,CASSPLGQGKVHEQYF
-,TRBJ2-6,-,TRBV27,TGTGCCAGCAGGGGGCAGGGGGGGTCTGGGGCCAACGTCCTGACTTTC,CASRGQGGSGANVLTF
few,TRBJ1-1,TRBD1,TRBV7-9,TGTGCCAGCAGCTTCTGGGGCAGGGGGACTGAAGCTTTCTTT,CASSFWGRGTEAFF
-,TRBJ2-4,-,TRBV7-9,TGTGCCAGCAGCCCCCGGGGAAGTATAGCCAAAAACATTCAGTACTTC,CASSPRGSIAKNIQYF
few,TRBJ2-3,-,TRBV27,TGTGCCAGCAGACGGGAGTACACAGATACGCAGTATTTT,CASRREYTDTQYF